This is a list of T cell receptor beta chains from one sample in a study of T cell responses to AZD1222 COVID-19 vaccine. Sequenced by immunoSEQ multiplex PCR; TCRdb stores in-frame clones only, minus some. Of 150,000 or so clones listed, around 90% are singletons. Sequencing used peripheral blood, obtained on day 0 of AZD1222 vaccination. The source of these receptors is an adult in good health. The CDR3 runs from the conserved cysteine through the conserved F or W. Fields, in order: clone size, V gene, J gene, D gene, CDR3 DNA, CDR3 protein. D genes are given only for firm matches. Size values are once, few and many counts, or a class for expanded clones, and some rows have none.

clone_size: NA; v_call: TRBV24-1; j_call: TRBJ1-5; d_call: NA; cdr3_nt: TGTGCCACCAGTGGGGCCGAAGTCAATCAGCCCCAGCATTTT; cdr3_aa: CATSGAEVNQPQHF
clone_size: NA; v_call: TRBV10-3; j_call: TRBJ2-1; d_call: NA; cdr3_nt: TGTGCCATCAGTGAGTCGGGTCCCAATGAGCAGTTCTTC; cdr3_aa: CAISESGPNEQFF
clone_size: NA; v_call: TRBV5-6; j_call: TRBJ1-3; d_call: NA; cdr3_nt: TGTGCCAGCAGCTTGGAGTCCACCACCATATATTTT; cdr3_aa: CASSLESTTIYF
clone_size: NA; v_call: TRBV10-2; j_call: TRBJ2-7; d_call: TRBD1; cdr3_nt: TGCGCCAGCAGTTGGACCGGGACAGCCTACGAGCAGTACTTC; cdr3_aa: CASSWTGTAYEQYF
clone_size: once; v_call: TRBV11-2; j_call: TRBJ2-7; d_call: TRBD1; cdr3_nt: TGTGCCAGCAGCTTAGTGATCGGGACAGGGCCCTACGAGCAGTACTTC; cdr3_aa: CASSLVIGTGPYEQYF
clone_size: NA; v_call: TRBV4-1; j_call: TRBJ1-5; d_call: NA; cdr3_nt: TGCGCCAGCAGCCGCTACCCAGGGGTCCAAAATCAGCCCCAGCATTTT; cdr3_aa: CASSRYPGVQNQPQHF
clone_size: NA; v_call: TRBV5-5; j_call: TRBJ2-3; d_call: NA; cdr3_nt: TGTGCCAGCAGCCGGTTAGATACGCAGTATTTT; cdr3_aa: CASSRLDTQYF
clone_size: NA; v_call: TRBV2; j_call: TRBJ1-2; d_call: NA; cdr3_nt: TGTGCCAGCAGTGAAGCGGTACAGGCAGGAAACTATGGCTACACCTTC; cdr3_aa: CASSEAVQAGNYGYTF
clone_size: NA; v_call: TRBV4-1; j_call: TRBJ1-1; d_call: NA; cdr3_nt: TGCGCCAGCAGCCGGACGACCGGACCCTACACTGAAGCTTTCTTT; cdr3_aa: CASSRTTGPYTEAFF
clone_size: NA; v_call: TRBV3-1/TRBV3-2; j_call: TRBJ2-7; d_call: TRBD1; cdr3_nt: TGTGCCAGCAGCCAAGCCAGGGGGCTTGGCGAGCAGTACTTC; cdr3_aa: CASSQARGLGEQYF
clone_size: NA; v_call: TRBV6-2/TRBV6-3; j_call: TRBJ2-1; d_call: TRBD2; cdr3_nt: TGTGCCAGCAGTTACGGGACTAGCGGGAGTGATGAGCAGTTCTTC; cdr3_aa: CASSYGTSGSDEQFF
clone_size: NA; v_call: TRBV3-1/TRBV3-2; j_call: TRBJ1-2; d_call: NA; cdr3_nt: TGTGCCAGCAGCTATGAGCGGGGGAACTATGGCTACACCTTC; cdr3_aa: CASSYERGNYGYTF
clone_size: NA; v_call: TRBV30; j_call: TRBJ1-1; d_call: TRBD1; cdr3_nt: TGTGCCTGTCAGTGGGACAGAGACACTGAAGCTTTCTTT; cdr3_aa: CACQWDRDTEAFF
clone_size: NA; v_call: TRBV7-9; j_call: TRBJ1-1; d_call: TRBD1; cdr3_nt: TGTGCCAGCAGCCTAGGACAGGGGAGTATGAACACTGAAGCTTTCTTT; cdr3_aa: CASSLGQGSMNTEAFF
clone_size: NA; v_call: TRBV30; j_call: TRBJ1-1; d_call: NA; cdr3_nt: TGTGCCTACGGGACGGTGAGTACTGAAGCTTTCTTT; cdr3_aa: CAYGTVSTEAFF
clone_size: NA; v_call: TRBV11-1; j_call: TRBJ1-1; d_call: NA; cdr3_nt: TGTGCCAGCAGCTTGCAGGGACCCCCTGAAGCTTTCTTT; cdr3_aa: CASSLQGPPEAFF
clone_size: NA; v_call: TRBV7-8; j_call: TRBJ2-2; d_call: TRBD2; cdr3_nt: TGTGCCAGCAGCTTATCACGGGCGGGAGCTCCCACCGGGGAGCTGTTTTTT; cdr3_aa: CASSLSRAGAPTGELFF
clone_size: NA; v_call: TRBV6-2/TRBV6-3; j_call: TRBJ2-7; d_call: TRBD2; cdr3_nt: TGTGCCAGCAGCCCAACTAGCGGGAGGGCGGCCTACGAGCAGTACTTC; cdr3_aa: CASSPTSGRAAYEQYF
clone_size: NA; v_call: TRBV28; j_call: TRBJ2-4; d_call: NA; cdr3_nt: TGTGCCAGCAGTCTCACTACAGGGATGGATACCAAAAACATTCAGTACTTC; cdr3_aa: CASSLTTGMDTKNIQYF
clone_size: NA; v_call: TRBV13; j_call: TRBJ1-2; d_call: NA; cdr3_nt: TGTGCCAGCAGCTTACTTGTGGGGGGCTACGGCTACACCTTC; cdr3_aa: CASSLLVGGYGYTF
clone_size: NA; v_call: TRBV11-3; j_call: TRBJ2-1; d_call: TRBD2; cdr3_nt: TGTGCCAGCAGCTTAGGACTAGCGGCCTCCTACAATGAGCAGTTCTTC; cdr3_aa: CASSLGLAASYNEQFF
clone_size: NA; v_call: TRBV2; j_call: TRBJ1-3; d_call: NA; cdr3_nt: TGTGCCAGCAGCCAGGGGATTGGAAACACCATATATTTT; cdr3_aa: CASSQGIGNTIYF
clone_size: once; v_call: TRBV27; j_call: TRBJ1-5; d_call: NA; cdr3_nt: TGTGCCAGCCGACGGTATATTAATCAGCCCCAGCATTTT; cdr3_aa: CASRRYINQPQHF
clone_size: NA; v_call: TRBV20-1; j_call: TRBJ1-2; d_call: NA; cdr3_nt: TGCAGTGCTAGTCGGGGCTACTATGGCTACACCTTC; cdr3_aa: CSASRGYYGYTF
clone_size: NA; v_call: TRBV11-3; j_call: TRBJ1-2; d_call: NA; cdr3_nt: TGTGCCAGCAGCCCCCAGGGCGGATTCTATGGCTACACCTTC; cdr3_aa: CASSPQGGFYGYTF
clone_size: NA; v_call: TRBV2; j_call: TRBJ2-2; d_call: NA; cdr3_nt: TGTGCCAGCAGCTATTTTTCAGGGGACACCGGGGAGCTGTTTTTT; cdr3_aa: CASSYFSGDTGELFF
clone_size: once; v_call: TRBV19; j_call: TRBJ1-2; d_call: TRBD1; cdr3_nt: TGTGCCAGTTTAGGTGGGCGGACAGGGAAAAAGTATGGCTACACCTTC; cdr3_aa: CASLGGRTGKKYGYTF
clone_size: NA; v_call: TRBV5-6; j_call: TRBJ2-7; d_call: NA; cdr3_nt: TGTGCCAGCAGCTTGGGGACCCCGGGTGAGCAGTACTTC; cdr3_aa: CASSLGTPGEQYF
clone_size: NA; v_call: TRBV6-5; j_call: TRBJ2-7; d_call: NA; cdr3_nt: TGTGCCAGCAGTTCCTCCTCGAACGGGAGGCAGTACTTC; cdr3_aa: CASSSSSNGRQYF
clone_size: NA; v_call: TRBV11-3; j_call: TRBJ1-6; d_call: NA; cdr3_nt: TGTGCCAGCAGCTGGGGGGGGGTCGGTTCACCCCTCCACTTT; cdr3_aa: CASSWGGVGSPLHF
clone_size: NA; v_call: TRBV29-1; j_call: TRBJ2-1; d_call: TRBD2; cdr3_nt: TGCAGCGGCGGACTAGCGTGGCACAATGAGCAGTTCTTC; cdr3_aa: CSGGLAWHNEQFF
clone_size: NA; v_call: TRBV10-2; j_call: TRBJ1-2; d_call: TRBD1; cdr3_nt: TGCGCCAGCAGCGGACAGGACTATGGCTACACCTTC; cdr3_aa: CASSGQDYGYTF
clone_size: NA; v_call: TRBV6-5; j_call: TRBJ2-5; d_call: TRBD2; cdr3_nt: TGTGCCAGCAGCCTCCGACTAGCGGGAGCTAAGACCCAGTACTTC; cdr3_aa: CASSLRLAGAKTQYF
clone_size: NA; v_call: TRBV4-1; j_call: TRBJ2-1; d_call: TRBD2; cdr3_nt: TGCGCCAGCAGGAGACTAGCGGGAGTTCCCAATGAGCAGTTCTTC; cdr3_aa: CASRRLAGVPNEQFF
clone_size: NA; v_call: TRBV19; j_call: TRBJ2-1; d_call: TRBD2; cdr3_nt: TGTGCCAGTAGTATAACTAGCGGGAGGGCCGATGAGCAGTTCTTC; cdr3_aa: CASSITSGRADEQFF
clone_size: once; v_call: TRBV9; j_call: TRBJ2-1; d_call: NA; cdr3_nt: TGTGCCAGCAGCGATCCTATTCTGTCCGAGCGGGCGGCGTCCTACAATGAGCAGTTCTTC; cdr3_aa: CASSDPILSERAASYNEQFF
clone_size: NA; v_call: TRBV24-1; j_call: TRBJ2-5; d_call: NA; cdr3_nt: TGTGCCACCAGTGGACGAGGGGTGATGGAGACCCAGTACTTC; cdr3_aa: CATSGRGVMETQYF
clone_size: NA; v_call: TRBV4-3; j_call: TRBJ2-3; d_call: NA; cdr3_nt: TGCGCCAGCAGCCAAGATCCGCCCGGGGCGCGGGATACGCAGTATTTT; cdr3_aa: CASSQDPPGARDTQYF
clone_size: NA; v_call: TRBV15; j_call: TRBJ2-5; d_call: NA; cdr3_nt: TGTGCCACCAGCAGAGGACCTACGGGAGTAGAGACCCAGTACTTC; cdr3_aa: CATSRGPTGVETQYF
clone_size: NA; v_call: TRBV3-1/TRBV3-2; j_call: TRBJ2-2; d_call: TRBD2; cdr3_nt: TGTGCCAGCAGCCCACGGGGGGTGAACACCGGGGAGCTGTTTTTT; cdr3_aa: CASSPRGVNTGELFF
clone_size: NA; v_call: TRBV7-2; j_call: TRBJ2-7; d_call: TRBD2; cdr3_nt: TGTGCCAGCAGCTTAGGGACTAGCGGGAGTGAGCAGTACTTC; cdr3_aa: CASSLGTSGSEQYF
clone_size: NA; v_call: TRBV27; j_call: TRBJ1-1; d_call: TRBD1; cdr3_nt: TGTGCCAGCAGTCCCACCGGGACAGATACTGAAGCTTTCTTT; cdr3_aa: CASSPTGTDTEAFF
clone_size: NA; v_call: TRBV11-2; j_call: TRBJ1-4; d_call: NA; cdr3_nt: TGTGCCAGCAGCTTAGGAAACAGACTAGTTAATGAAAAACTGTTTTTT; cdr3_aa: CASSLGNRLVNEKLFF
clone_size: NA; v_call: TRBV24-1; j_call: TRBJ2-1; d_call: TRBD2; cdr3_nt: TGTGCCACCAGGGCGGGAGGGTCCCGGTCCTACAATGAGCAGTTCTTC; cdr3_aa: CATRAGGSRSYNEQFF
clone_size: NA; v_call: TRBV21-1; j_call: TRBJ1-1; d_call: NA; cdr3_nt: TGTGCCAGCAGCACCCCCGGACAGGGCCCTGAAGCTTTCTTT; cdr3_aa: CASSTPGQGPEAFF
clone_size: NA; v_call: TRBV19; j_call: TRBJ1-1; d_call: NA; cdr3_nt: TGTGCCAGTAGTATAGATCAGGTGGGCGTCACTGAAGCTTTCTTT; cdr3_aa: CASSIDQVGVTEAFF
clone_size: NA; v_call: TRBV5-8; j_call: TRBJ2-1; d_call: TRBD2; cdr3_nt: TGTGCCAGCAGCGTAATAGCGGGACCCTACAATGAGCAGTTCTTC; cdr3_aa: CASSVIAGPYNEQFF
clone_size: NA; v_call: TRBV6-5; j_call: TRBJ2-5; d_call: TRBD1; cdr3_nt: TGTGCCAGCTGTACGGACAGGGGTTTGGGGACCCAGTACTTC; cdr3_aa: CASCTDRGLGTQYF
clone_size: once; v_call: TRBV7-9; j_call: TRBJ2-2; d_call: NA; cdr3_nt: TGTGCCAGCAGACCCTTTCAGACGGGGACCGGGGAGCTGTTTTTT; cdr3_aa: CASRPFQTGTGELFF
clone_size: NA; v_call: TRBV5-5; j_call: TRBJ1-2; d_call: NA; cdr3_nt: TGTGCCAGCAGCTTTCATGGGGATGGCTACACCTTC; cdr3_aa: CASSFHGDGYTF